The 23 T cell receptor beta chains below come from one sample, sequenced in a study of T cells after somatic rescue of genetic block. Generated by immunoSEQ multiplex PCR, the TCRdb table keeps only in-frame clones and is missing some. This sample has 110,000 or so clones, with 75% to 95% found just once. Sequencing used peripheral blood mononuclear cells (PBMCs). These receptors were taken from a woman aged 18-29 years.

The chain joins TRBV19 to TRBJ2-1; maybe TRBD2 (6 bases). Trimming removed 7 bases from V and 5 bases from J, with 12 bases in between. The CDR3 length is 13 residues. Looked up from germline, CDR1 is LNHDA and CDR2 is SQIVND (reference sequence). The CDR3 region has the DNA TGTGCCAGTAAGGACTCGGGGGACAATGAGCAGTTCTTC. As protein: CASKDSGDNEQFF. Combining the CDR3 with reference TRBV19 and TRBJ2-1 gives the whole variable domain DGGITQSPKYLFRKEGQNVTLSCEQNLNHDAMYWYRQDPGQGLRLIYYSQIVNDFQKGDIAEGYSVSREKKESFPLTVTSAQKNPTAFYLCASKDSGDNEQFFGPGTRLTVL.

The chain couples TRBV30 to TRBJ2-3; D might be TRBD1 or TRBD2, each matching 6 bases. The germline V gene has CDR1 GTSNPN and CDR2 SVGIG (reference sequence). CDR3 length: 13 amino acids. V was trimmed by 0 bases and J by 6 bases, leaving 10 bases between them. CDR3 sequence reads: CAWSVTGGDTQYF. The CDR3 DNA sequence: TGTGCCTGGAGTGTAACCGGGGGCGATACGCAGTATTTT.

The V call is TRBV7-2, the J call TRBJ1-2; D unresolved. Trimming removed 4 bases at V and 4 bases at J, with 13 bases between. CDR1 and CDR2 (germline): SGHTA, FQGNSA. The CDR3 totals 14 residues. The DNA for the CDR3 is TGTGCCAGCAGCTATCGACCCACGCCCTATGGCTACACCTTC. Amino acids: CASSYRPTPYGYTF.

V gene TRBV5-1 combines with J gene TRBJ2-3; D might be TRBD1 or TRBD2, each matching 5 bases. Trimming removed 0 bases from V and 0 bases from J, with 5 bases in between. Germline-derived CDR1 and CDR2 are SGHRS and YFSETQ. CDR3 size: 14 residues. The CDR3, as DNA: TGCGCCAGCAGCTTGGGGGGGAGCACAGATACGCAGTATTTT. As protein: CASSLGGSTDTQYF. Drawing the rest from reference TRBV5-1 and TRBJ2-3, the complete variable domain is KAGVTQTPRYLIKTRGQQVTLSCSPISGHRSVSWYQQTPGQGLQFLFEYFSETQRNKGNFPGRFSGRQFSNSRSEMNVSTLELGDSALYLCASSLGGSTDTQYFGPGTRLTVL.

The CDR3 DNA follows: TGCGCCAGCAGCTTTGGGACCTCCACAGATACGCAGTATTTT. Its translation is CASSFGTSTDTQYF. This chain joins TRBV5-1 and TRBJ2-3; either TRBD1 or TRBD2 may fit D (5 bases each). The germline CDR1 and CDR2 sequences are SGHRS and YFSETQ. The CDR3 sequence is 14 residues long. Trimming pared 2 bases from V and 2 bases from J, leaving 9 bases between.

This clone was seen more than once but under ten times. This rearrangement joins TRBV30 to TRBJ2-7; no firm D call. V was trimmed by 4 bases and J by 2 bases, leaving 6 bases between them. The CDR3 has 11 residues. The germline CDR1 and CDR2 sequences are GTSNPN and SVGIG (reference sequence). The CDR3, as DNA: TGTGCCTGGAAGGGTGCCTACGAGCAGTACTTC. Translation gives CAWKGAYEQYF.

The rearrangement uses TRBV30 and TRBJ2-3; D is tentatively TRBD1 or TRBD2 (5 bases each). Deletions cut 0 bases from V and 2 bases from J, with 12 bases between. Germline V lookup: CDR1 GTSNPN, CDR2 SVGIG (reference sequence). There are 15 residues in the CDR3. As DNA, the CDR3 is TGTGCCTGGAGTGTACTGGGACGGTCCACAGATACGCAGTATTTT. This codes for CAWSVLGRSTDTQYF.

The V gene is TRBV4-2, the J gene TRBJ1-2; 7 nucleotides match TRBD1. CDR3 length: 14 amino acids. CDR1 and CDR2 (germline): LGHNA, YNFKEQ. Unmatched junction bases numbered 2, after V lost 0 bases and J lost 4 bases. The CDR3 sequence is CASSQETGRYGYTF. Here the CDR3 DNA reads TGTGCCAGCAGCCAAGAGACAGGGCGCTATGGCTACACCTTC.

The rearrangement links TRBV19 to TRBJ2-3; weak D call: TRBD1 (7 bases). This CDR3 spans 14 amino acids. V dropped 7 bases and J dropped 4 bases, with 15 bases sitting between them. The germline gives CDR1 LNHDA, CDR2 SQIVND (reference sequence). This CDR3 reads CASKGTQGADTQYF. The CDR3, as DNA: TGTGCCAGTAAAGGGACTCAGGGGGCAGATACGCAGTATTTT. Combining the CDR3 with reference TRBV19 and TRBJ2-3 gives the whole variable domain DGGITQSPKYLFRKEGQNVTLSCEQNLNHDAMYWYRQDPGQGLRLIYYSQIVNDFQKGDIAEGYSVSREKKESFPLTVTSAQKNPTAFYLCASKGTQGADTQYFGPGTRLTVL.

The table lists this clone with a few counts. The chain combines TRBV19 with TRBJ1-6; D is uncertain. V was trimmed by 3 bases and J by 14 bases, leaving 11 bases between them. The germline CDR1 and CDR2 sequences are LNHDA and SQIVND (reference sequence). This CDR3 has 12 amino acids. CDR3 region: CASSISFGALHF. The CDR3 DNA reads TGTGCCAGTAGTATTTCATTCGGGGCCCTCCACTTT. Full variable domain (rest looked up from reference TRBV19 and TRBJ1-6): DGGITQSPKYLFRKEGQNVTLSCEQNLNHDAMYWYRQDPGQGLRLIYYSQIVNDFQKGDIAEGYSVSREKKESFPLTVTSAQKNPTAFYLCASSISFGALHFGNGTRLTVT.

The J gene is TRBJ1-1, the V gene TRBV2; D is undetermined. This CDR3 contains 12 residues. Trimming took off 7 bases at V and 1 base at J, with 7 bases between the two ends. In germline, CDR1 is SNHLY, CDR2 FYNNEI. Here the CDR3 reads CASKGRNTEAFF. In DNA, the CDR3 is TGTGCCAGCAAGGGAAGGAACACTGAAGCTTTCTTT.

The J gene is TRBJ1-4, the V gene TRBV6-1; 8 bases are shared with TRBD1. This CDR3 has 15 residues. Per germline, CDR1 MNHNS and CDR2 SASEGT. With 11 bases clipped from V and 3 bases from J, the junction kept 11 bases outside the gene matches. The CDR3 here is CACTATGVANEKLFF. As DNA, the CDR3 is TGTGCCTGCACGGCGACAGGGGTAGCTAATGAAAAACTGTTTTTT.

The rearrangement links TRBV7-3 to TRBJ2-7; no reliable D call. The CDR3 sequence is 16 residues long. Trimming took 5 bases from V and 1 from J, leaving 18 bases between them. Germline lookup yields CDR1 SGHTA and CDR2 FQGTGA. The CDR3 region is CASSLESAFPSYEQYF. The CDR3 DNA sequence: TGTGCCAGCAGCCTCGAAAGCGCCTTCCCTTCCTACGAGCAGTACTTC.

This chain joins TRBV6-5 and TRBJ2-7, with D tentatively TRBD2 (5 bases). CDR1 and CDR2 from the germline V gene are MNHEY and SVGAGI. Between the trimmed V and J ends, which lost 6 bases and 4 bases, there was a span of 13 bases. The CDR3 is made up of 13 amino acids. The CDR3 region is CASREGRGYEQYF. As DNA, the CDR3 is TGTGCCAGCAGGGAAGGGAGAGGGTACGAGCAGTACTTC.

The gene calls are TRBV4-2 and TRBJ2-1; no definite D call. The CDR3 spans 12 residues. CDR1 is LGHNA, CDR2 YNFKEQ, per germline. V was clipped by 2 bases and J by 7 bases, with 6 bases between them. The CDR3, as DNA: TGTGCCAGCAGCCAACCTCGTAATGAGCAGTTCTTC. It yields the protein CASSQPRNEQFF.

The J gene is TRBJ2-1, the V gene TRBV2, with unresolved D. CDR1 SNHLY and CDR2 FYNNEI come from the germline V gene. This CDR3 has 13 amino acids. Trimming cost V 4 bases and J 6 bases, with 10 bases left between them. CDR3: CASSAVVRNEQFF. As DNA, the CDR3 is TGTGCCAGCAGTGCGGTTGTTCGCAATGAGCAGTTCTTC.

The V and J genes are TRBV5-1 and TRBJ2-5, with TRBD2 matching over 15 bases. With V trimmed by 2 bases and J by 3 bases, 5 bases remained unmatched. Germline lookup yields CDR1 SGHRS and CDR2 YFSETQ. The CDR3 covers 17 residues. The CDR3 DNA reads as TGCGCCAGCAGCTTCAGACGGACTAGCGGGGGGGAAGAGACCCAGTACTTC. This sequence encodes CASSFRRTSGGEETQYF.

The chain employs TRBV7-2 and TRBJ2-1; D is undetermined. Germline lookup yields CDR1 SGHTA and CDR2 FQGNSA. The ends were cut back, 5 bases at V and 7 bases at J, with 12 bases in the middle. CDR3 length: 13 amino acids. CDR3 DNA sequence: TGTGCCAGCAGCCCAGTCCCCGGGAATGAGCAGTTCTTC. Translation gives CASSPVPGNEQFF.

DNA for the CDR3: TGCGCCAGCAGCTTGGCGCTAGCGGGGGGTTTCGAAGCCACAGATACGCAGTATTTT. Amino acids: CASSLALAGGFEATDTQYF. This chain joins TRBV5-1 and TRBJ2-3; the match to TRBD2 covers 11 bases. Germline trimming cut 0 bases from V and 2 bases from J; bases unmatched to any gene: 11. Germline V gives CDR1 SGHRS, CDR2 YFSETQ. The CDR3 has 19 residues.

The chain joins TRBV6-1 to TRBJ2-2; D is possibly TRBD1 (6 bases). The length of the CDR3 is 13 residues. V gave up 9 bases and J gave up 8 bases, with 16 bases separating them. CDR1 and CDR2 from the germline V gene are MNHNS and SASEGT. CDR3: CASPWTAGGELFF. CDR3 in DNA: TGTGCCAGTCCGTGGACAGCAGGAGGGGAGCTGTTTTTT.

The rearrangement links TRBV7-9 to TRBJ2-2; D not resolved. The CDR3 has 14 residues. Germline lookup yields CDR1 SEHNR and CDR2 FQNEAQ (reference sequence). Trimming stripped 7 bases from V and 0 bases from J, with 9 bases between. The CDR3: CASKSQANTGELFF. The CDR3 DNA reads as TGTGCCAGCAAGTCCCAGGCGAACACCGGGGAGCTGTTTTTT.

J is TRBJ1-1 and V is TRBV4-3; D not resolved. CDR3 length: 14 residues. Germline V lookup: CDR1 LGHNA, CDR2 YSLEER. V was cut by 4 bases and J by 1 base, with 10 bases left in between. Here the CDR3 DNA reads TGCGCCAGCAGCCTTTCAGGCGGGAACACTGAAGCTTTCTTT. It translates to CASSLSGGNTEAFF.

The gene calls are TRBV5-6 and TRBJ1-1; D is possibly TRBD1 (6 bases). Looked up from germline, CDR1 is SGHDT and CDR2 is YYEEEE. Trimming left V 0 bases short and J 3 bases short, with 12 bases between. The CDR3 has 15 amino acids. CDR3 sequence reads: CASSLGGGPDTEAFF. The CDR3 DNA is TGTGCCAGCAGCTTGGGTGGGGGCCCGGACACTGAAGCTTTCTTT.